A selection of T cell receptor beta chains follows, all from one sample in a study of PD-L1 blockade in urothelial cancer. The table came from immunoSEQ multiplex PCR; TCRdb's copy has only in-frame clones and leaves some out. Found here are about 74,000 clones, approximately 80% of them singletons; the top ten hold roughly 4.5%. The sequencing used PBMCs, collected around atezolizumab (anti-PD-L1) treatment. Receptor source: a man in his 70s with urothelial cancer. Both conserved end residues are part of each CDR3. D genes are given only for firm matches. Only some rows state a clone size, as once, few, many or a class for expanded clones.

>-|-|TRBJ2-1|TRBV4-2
TGTGCCAGCAGCTATTCAAATGGACTAGAGCAGTTCTTC
CASSYSNGLEQFF
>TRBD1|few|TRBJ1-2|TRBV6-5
TGTGCCAGCAGCGAGGACAGGGATACGGGCTACACCTTC
CASSEDRDTGYTF
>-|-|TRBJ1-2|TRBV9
TGTGCCAGCAGCCCACCCCGCCAGGGGCCATTTGGCTACACCTTC
CASSPPRQGPFGYTF
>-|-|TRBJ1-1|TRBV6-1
TGTGCCAGCAGGATGGGACAACCGAACACTGAAGCTTTCTTT
CASRMGQPNTEAFF
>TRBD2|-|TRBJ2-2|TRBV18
TGTGCCAGCTCACGTGGAGCGGGGGCCGGCGGGGAGCTGTTTTTT
CASSRGAGAGGELFF
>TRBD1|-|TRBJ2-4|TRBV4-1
TGCGCCAGCAGCTACATCCGGGACAGGGCTGACATTCAGTACTTC
CASSYIRDRADIQYF
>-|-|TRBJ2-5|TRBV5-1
TGCGCCAGCAGCTTGGCCGCGACAGAAGAGACCCAGTACTTC
CASSLAATEETQYF
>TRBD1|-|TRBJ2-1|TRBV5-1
TGCGCCAGCAGCTTGGGGGACAGCGCCTACAATGAGCAGTTCTTC
CASSLGDSAYNEQFF
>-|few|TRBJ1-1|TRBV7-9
TGTGCCAGCAGCCCGACAGTGAACACTGAAGCTTTCTTT
CASSPTVNTEAFF
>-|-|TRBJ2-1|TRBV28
TGTGCCAGCAGTTTACTTAACAATGAGCAGTTCTTC
CASSLLNNEQFF
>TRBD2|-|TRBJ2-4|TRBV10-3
TGTGCCATCAGTGATAGGGGACTAGCGGGGGGGAGGGCCAAAAACATTCAGTACTTC
CAISDRGLAGGRAKNIQYF
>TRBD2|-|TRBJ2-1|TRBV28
TGTGCCAGCAGTCCTAGCGGACCTTACAATGAGCAGTTCTTC
CASSPSGPYNEQFF
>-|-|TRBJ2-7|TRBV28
TGTGCCAGTGTGGAAAGGGGTCGGCACGAGCAGTACTTC
CASVERGRHEQYF
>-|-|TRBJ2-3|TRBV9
TGTGCCAGCAGCGTAGAGGGAAAGCGGTCAGATACGCAGTATTTT
CASSVEGKRSDTQYF
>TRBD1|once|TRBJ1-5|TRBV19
TGTGCCAGTAGTATTGCAGGGGGTCAGCCCCAGCATTTT
CASSIAGGQPQHF
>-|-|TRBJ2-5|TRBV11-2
TGTGCCAGCAGCCCCAACCGGGGGGAGACCCAGTACTTC
CASSPNRGETQYF
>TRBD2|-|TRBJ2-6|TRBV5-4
TGTGCCAGCAGCTTCCTGGGGAGCGGGGGTCTCTCTGGGGCCAACGTCCTGACTTTC
CASSFLGSGGLSGANVLTF
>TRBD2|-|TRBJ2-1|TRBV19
TGTGCCAGTAGTCGGGGAGCGGGAGAATCCTACAATGAGCAGTTCTTC
CASSRGAGESYNEQFF
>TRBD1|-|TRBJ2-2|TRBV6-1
TGTGCCAGCAAGGGACAGGGGAACACCGGGGAGCTGTTTTTT
CASKGQGNTGELFF
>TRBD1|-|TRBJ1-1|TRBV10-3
TGTGCCATCAGGGACCCGACAGGGGGGAACACTGAAGCTTTCTTT
CAIRDPTGGNTEAFF
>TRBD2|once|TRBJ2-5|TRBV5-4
TGTGCCAGCAGCTCCCCGGGTGGCCTAGCGGGGTCCCAAGAGACCCAGTACTTC
CASSSPGGLAGSQETQYF
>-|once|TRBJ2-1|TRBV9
TGTGCCAGCAGCGTAGAAAGGACAGCCAATGAGCAGTTCTTC
CASSVERTANEQFF
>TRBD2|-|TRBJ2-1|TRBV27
TGTGCCAGCAGTTACTATAGCGGGAGGTTACATGAGCAGTTCTTC
CASSYYSGRLHEQFF
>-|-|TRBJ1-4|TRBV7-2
TGTGCCAGCAGCTTAGCGCCGGGGTCGTTAAGTGAAAAACTGTTTTTT
CASSLAPGSLSEKLFF
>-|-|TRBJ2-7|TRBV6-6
TGTGCCAGCAGCCACGGGTCCGAATACGAGCAGTACTTC
CASSHGSEYEQYF
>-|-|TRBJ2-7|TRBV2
TGTGCCAGCAGTGCCCGACAGGCAGAACCTCCCTACGAGCAGTACTTC
CASSARQAEPPYEQYF
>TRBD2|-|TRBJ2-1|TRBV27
TGTGCCAGCAGTTTACCGCTAGCGGATTACAATGAGCAGTTCTTC
CASSLPLADYNEQFF
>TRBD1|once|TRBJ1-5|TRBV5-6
TGTGCCAGCAGCTTGGGCGACAGGGGTAATCAGCCCCAGCATTTT
CASSLGDRGNQPQHF
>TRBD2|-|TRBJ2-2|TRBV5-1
TGCGCCAGCAGCGCTAGCGGGAGTAAGAACACCGGGGAGCTGTTTTTT
CASSASGSKNTGELFF
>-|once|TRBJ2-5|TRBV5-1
TGCGCCAGCAGCCCAGTCCAGGGGTCCTCCCAAGAGACCCAGTACTTC
CASSPVQGSSQETQYF
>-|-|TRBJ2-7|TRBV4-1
TGCGCCAGCAGCGATATGGGCAGGGGGGAGGTTCGGTACTTC
CASSDMGRGEVRYF
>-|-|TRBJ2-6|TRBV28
TGTGCCAGCATGGGGGGGGCGCTGGGCCACTCTGGGGCCAACGTCCTGACTTTC
CASMGGALGHSGANVLTF
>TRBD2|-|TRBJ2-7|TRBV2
TGTGCCAGCGCTAACGCCGGGACTAGCTACGAGCAGTACTTC
CASANAGTSYEQYF
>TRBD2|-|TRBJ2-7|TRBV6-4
TGTGCCAGCAGTGACTCCGGACTAGCGGGAGCTCGGCAGTACTTC
CASSDSGLAGARQYF
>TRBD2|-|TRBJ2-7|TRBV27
TGTGCCAGCAGTTTAAGGCTAGCGGGAGGGTATAACGAGCAGTACTTC
CASSLRLAGGYNEQYF
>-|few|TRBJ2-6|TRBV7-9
-
CASSPGTAFFGANVLTF
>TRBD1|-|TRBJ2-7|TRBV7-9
TGTGCCAGCAGCTTATTGACAGGGGGCTCTTCCTACGAGCAGTACTTC
CASSLLTGGSSYEQYF